Given below is one T cell receptor beta chain in context. Its cognate antigen is unknown. The data were taken from a study of T cell responses to AZD1222 COVID-19 vaccine. Study results and caveats: Just a handful of people given AZD1222 tested seropositive at baseline. The sample set comprised mostly white British donors with more females, and clonal diversity was possibly underestimated. Samples come after the peak T cell response, not at day 14.

Germline loops: CDR1 LGHNA, CDR2 YNFKEQ. The V end was cut by 0 bases, the J end by 6 bases, with 21 bases between. The CDR3 contains 18 residues. The table came from immunoSEQ multiplex PCR; TCRdb's copy has only in-frame clones and leaves some out. The sample lists about 190,000 clones; 85% to 90% were seen once. Here the sequenced sample was peripheral blood, taken on day 0 of MenACWY control vaccination. This sequence originates from an adult in good health. The V call is TRBV4-2, the J call TRBJ2-4; possible D gene TRBD2, 7 bases. CDR3 amino acids: CASSQDGGVGGPGNIQYF. The CDR3, as DNA: TGTGCCAGCAGCCAAGACGGGGGAGTCGGGGGGCCCGGAAACATTCAGTACTTC.